The present T cell receptor beta chain was sequenced within a study of neoadjuvant anti-PD-1 for oral cavity cancer. The method was immunoSEQ multiplex PCR; TCRdb's version includes in-frame clones alone and lacks a portion of them. The repertoire includes 14,000 or so clones, 55% to 75% of them detected once, and about 3% sits in the top ten. The CDR3 contains 11 residues. V lost 3 bases and J 6 bases, leaving 5 bases between the germline ends. Germline assignment: CDR1 SEHNR and CDR2 FQNEAQ (reference sequence). The count of this clone is one. The receptor was derived from a person aged 40 to 85 with oral cavity squamous cell carcinoma. This sequence joins TRBV7-9 and TRBJ1-2; D ambiguous. The sample consisted of PBMCs, taken before nivolumab (anti-PD-1) treatment. The CDR3 spells CASSFEDGYTF. The CDR3 bases are TGTGCCAGCAGCTTTGAGGATGGCTACACCTTC.